Each of the 6 T cell receptor beta chains below was sequenced from the same sample in a study of blood T cell repertoires in COVID-19. The data were produced by immunoSEQ multiplex PCR, yet TCRdb's version contains in-frame clones alone and is incomplete. The table lists 30,000 to 40,000 clones, roughly 89% of them singletons. Sequencing was done on a sample of peripheral blood. These receptors came from a man aged 60 to 75 with active or convalescent COVID-19.

The chain employs TRBV2 and TRBJ2-5; the match to TRBD1 covers 12 bases. With 7 bases clipped from V and 5 bases from J, the junction kept 5 bases outside the gene matches. Germline-derived CDR1 and CDR2 are SNHLY and FYNNEI. The CDR3 contains 14 residues. CDR3 nucleotide sequence: TGTGCCAGCAAGGGACAGGGGGCGCGGGAGACCCAGTACTTC. It is translated as CASKGQGARETQYF.

The chain recombines TRBV9 with TRBJ2-2; TRBD2 aligns across 14 bases. CDR3 length equals 17 residues. The trim removed 3 bases at V and 5 bases at J, leaving 6 bases unmatched. Germline assignment: CDR1 SGDLS and CDR2 YYNGEE. CDR3 coding DNA: TGTGCCAGCAGCGAAGGACTAGCGGGAGGAGGAACCGGGGAGCTGTTTTTT. Encoded protein: CASSEGLAGGGTGELFF. Supplemented by reference TRBV9 and TRBJ2-2, the full variable domain reads DSGVTQTPKHLITATGQRVTLRCSPRSGDLSVYWYQQSLDQGLQFLIQYYNGEERAKGNILERFSAQQFPDLHSELNLSSLELGDSALYFCASSEGLAGGGTGELFFGEGSRLTVL.

For the CDR3, the DNA is TGTGCCAGCAGTGAACAGGGCCAAGAGACCCAGTACTTC. It yields the protein CASSEQGQETQYF. The chain joins TRBV6-1 to TRBJ2-5, with D tentatively TRBD1 (5 bases). Looked up from germline, CDR1 is MNHNS and CDR2 is SASEGT. Trimming cost V 2 bases and J 1 base, with 5 bases left between them. This CDR3 contains 13 residues.

The chain carries TRBV9 and TRBJ1-4; no clear D gene. Germline V gene data show CDR1 as SGDLS and CDR2 as YYNGEE. Trimming cost V 0 bases and J 2 bases, with 8 bases left between them. The length of the CDR3 is 15 residues. CDR3 loop: CASSVGPQTNEKLFF. The CDR3 nucleotides read TGTGCCAGCAGCGTAGGTCCACAGACTAATGAAAAACTGTTTTTT.

The chain carries TRBV5-6 and TRBJ2-7, with 7 bases matching TRBD2. CDR1 and CDR2 (germline): SGHDT, YYEEEE. V lost 2 bases, J lost 3 bases, and 5 bases stayed unmatched. There are 14 residues in the CDR3. The CDR3 nucleotides read TGTGCCAGCAGCTTAGGCGGGGGATTCTACGAGCAGTACTTC. Its protein is CASSLGGGFYEQYF.

The genes are TRBV3-1 (or the pseudogene TRBV3-2) and TRBJ1-4; TRBD1 might be the D (6 bases). Trimming shortened V by 4 bases and J by 6 bases, and 12 bases separated the two germline ends. CDR3 length equals 14 residues. CDR1 is LGHDT and CDR2 is YNNKEL in the germline V gene (reference sequence). CDR3 DNA: TGTGCCAGCAGCCCTCAGGGGTTGCATGAAAAACTGTTTTTT. As protein: CASSPQGLHEKLFF.